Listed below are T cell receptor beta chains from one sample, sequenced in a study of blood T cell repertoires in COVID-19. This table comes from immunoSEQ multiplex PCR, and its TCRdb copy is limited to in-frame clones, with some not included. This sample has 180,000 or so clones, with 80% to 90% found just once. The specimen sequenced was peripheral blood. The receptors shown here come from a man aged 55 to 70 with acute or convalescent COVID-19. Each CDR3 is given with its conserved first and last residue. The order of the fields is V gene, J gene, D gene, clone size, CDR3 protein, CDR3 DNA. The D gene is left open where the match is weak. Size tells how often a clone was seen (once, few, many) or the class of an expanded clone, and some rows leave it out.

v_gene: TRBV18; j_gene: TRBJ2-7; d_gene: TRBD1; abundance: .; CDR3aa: CASSPPGQGVWEQYF; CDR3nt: TGTGCCAGCTCACCGCCGGGACAGGGGGTATGGGAGCAGTACTTC
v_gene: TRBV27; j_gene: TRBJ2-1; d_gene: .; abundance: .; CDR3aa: CASSPSGPRYNEQFF; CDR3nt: TGTGCCAGCAGTCCAAGCGGCCCTAGGTACAATGAGCAGTTCTTC
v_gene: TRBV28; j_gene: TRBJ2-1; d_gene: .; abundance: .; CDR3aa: CASHGAGSYNEQFF; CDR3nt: TGTGCCAGCCACGGCGCGGGATCCTACAATGAGCAGTTCTTC
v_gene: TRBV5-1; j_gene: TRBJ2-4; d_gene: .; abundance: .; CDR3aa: CASSLDVANIQYF; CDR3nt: TGCGCCAGCAGCTTGGACGTGGCCAACATTCAGTACTTC
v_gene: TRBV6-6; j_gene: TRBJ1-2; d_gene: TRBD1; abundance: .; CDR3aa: CASRRDRDGYTF; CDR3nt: TGTGCCAGCAGACGAGACAGGGATGGCTACACCTTC
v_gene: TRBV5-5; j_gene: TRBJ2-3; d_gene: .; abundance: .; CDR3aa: CASSLGGGSDTQYF; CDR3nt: TGTGCCAGCAGCTTGGGCGGAGGTTCAGATACGCAGTATTTT
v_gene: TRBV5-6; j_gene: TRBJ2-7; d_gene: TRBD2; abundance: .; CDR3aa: CASSFLAGPYEQYF; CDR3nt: TGTGCCAGCAGCTTTCTAGCGGGACCCTACGAGCAGTACTTC
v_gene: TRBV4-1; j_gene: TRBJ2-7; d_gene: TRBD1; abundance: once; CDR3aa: CASRRQGDAYEQYF; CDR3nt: TGCGCCAGCAGAAGACAGGGGGACGCCTACGAGCAGTACTTC
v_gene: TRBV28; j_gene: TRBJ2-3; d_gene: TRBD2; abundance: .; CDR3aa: CATWNVSRTSGRDTDTQYF; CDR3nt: TGTGCTACGTGGAATGTGAGTCGGACTAGCGGGAGGGACACAGATACGCAGTATTTT
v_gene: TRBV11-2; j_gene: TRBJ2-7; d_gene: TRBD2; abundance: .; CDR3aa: CASSSRLAASYEQYF; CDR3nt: TGTGCCAGCAGCTCCAGACTAGCGGCCTCCTACGAGCAGTACTTC
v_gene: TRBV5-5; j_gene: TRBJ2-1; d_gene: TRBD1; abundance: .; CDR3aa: CASSQDPDRGNNEQFF; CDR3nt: TGTGCCAGCAGCCAAGATCCCGACAGGGGTAACAATGAGCAGTTCTTC
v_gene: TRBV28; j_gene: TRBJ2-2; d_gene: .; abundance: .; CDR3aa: CATGVSGPGELFF; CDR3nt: TGTGCCACCGGAGTTTCTGGTCCCGGGGAGCTGTTTTTT
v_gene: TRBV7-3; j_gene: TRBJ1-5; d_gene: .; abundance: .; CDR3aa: CASSAAPRATYQPQHF; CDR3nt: TGTGCCAGCAGCGCCGCACCCAGGGCAACCTATCAGCCCCAGCATTTT
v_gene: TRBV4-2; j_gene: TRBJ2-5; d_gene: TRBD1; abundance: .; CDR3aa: CASSPLPLRDSGETQYF; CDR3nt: TGTGCCAGCAGCCCACTCCCACTCCGGGACAGTGGAGAGACCCAGTACTTC
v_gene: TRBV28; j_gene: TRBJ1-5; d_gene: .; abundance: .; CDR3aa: CASRGVKGTYSNQPQHF; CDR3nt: TGTGCCAGCAGGGGAGTAAAGGGGACATATAGCAATCAGCCCCAGCATTTT
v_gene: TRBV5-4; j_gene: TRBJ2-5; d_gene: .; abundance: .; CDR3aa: CASSQQNQETQYF; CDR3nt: TGTGCCAGCAGCCAACAGAATCAAGAGACCCAGTACTTC
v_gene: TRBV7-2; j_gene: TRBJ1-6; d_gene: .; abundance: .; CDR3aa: CASSGARRGSPLHF; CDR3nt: TGTGCCAGCAGCGGCGCCCGCCGGGGGTCACCCCTCCACTTT
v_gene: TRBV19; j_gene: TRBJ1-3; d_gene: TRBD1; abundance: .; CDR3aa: CASTRGPGNTIYF; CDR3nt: TGTGCCAGTACCAGGGGGCCTGGAAACACCATATATTTT
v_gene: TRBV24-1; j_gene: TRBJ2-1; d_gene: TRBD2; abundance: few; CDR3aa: CATSDFTSGSDEQFF; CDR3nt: TGTGCCACCAGTGATTTCACTAGCGGGAGCGATGAGCAGTTCTTC
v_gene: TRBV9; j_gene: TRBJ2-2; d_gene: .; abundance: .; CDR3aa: CASSVGGRGNTGELFF; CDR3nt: TGTGCCAGCAGCGTAGGTGGTCGCGGAAACACCGGGGAGCTGTTTTTT
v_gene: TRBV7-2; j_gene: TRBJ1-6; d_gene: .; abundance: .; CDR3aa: CASSSSTETPLHF; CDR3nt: TGTGCCAGCAGCTCGTCGACAGAGACGCCCCTCCACTTT
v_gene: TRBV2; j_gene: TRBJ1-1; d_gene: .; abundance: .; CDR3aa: CASRDSRGDTEAFF; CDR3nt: TGTGCCAGCAGGGACAGCCGGGGTGACACTGAAGCTTTCTTT
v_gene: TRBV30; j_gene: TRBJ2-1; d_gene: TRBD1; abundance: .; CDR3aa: CAWSDQTGGHEQFF; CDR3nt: TGTGCCTGGAGTGACCAGACAGGGGGGCATGAGCAGTTCTTC
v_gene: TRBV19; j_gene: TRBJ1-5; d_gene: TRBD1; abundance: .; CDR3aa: CASSMRGQGLQPQHF; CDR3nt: TGTGCCAGTAGTATGCGAGGACAGGGGTTACAGCCCCAGCATTTT
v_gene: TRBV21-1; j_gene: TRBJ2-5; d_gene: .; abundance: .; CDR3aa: CASSPQGQTSKETQYF; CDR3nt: TGTGCCAGCAGCCCCCAAGGACAGACTTCAAAAGAGACCCAGTACTTC
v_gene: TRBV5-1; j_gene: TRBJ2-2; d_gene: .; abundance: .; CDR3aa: CASSGGEYGELFF; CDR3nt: TGCGCCAGCAGCGGAGGGGAGTATGGGGAGCTGTTTTTT
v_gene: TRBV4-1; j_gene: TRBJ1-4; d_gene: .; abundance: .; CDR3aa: CASSQGGGTNEKLFF; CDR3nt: TGCGCCAGCAGCCAAGGGGGAGGAACTAATGAAAAACTGTTTTTT
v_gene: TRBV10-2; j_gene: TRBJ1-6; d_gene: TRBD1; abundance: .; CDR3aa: CASSVTGVEYSPLHF; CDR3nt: TGCGCCAGCAGTGTAACAGGGGTAGAGTATTCACCCCTCCACTTT
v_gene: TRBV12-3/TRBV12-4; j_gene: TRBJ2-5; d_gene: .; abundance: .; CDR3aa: CASRSDSQETQYF; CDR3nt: TGTGCCAGCAGGAGTGACAGTCAAGAGACCCAGTACTTC
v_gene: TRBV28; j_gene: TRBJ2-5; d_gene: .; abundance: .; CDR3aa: CASSSPLVYQETQYF; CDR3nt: TGTGCCAGCAGTTCCCCTCTAGTGTACCAAGAGACCCAGTACTTC
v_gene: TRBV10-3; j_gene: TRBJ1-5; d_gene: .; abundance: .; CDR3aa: CAISERGINQPQHF; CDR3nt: TGTGCCATCAGTGAACGGGGGATCAATCAGCCCCAGCATTTT
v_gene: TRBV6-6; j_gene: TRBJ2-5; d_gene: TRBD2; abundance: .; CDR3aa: CASRPRGVETQYF; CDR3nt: TGTGCCAGCAGACCTCGGGGGGTGGAGACCCAGTACTTC
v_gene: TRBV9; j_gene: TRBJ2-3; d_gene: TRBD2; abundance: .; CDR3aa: CASSPGLAEYTDTQYF; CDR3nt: TGTGCCAGCAGCCCGGGACTAGCGGAATACACAGATACGCAGTATTTT
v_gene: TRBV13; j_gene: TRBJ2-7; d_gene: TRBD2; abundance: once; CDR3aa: CASSSLAGPRPSYEQYF; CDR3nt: TGTGCCAGCAGCTCCTTAGCGGGGCCCCGGCCCTCCTACGAGCAGTACTTC
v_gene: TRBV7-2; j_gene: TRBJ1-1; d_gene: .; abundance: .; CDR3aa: CATGVSTEAFF; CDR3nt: TGTGCCACAGGGGTGAGCACTGAAGCTTTCTTT
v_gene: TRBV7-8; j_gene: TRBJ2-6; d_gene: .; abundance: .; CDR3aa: CATAGSGRSGANVLTF; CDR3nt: TGTGCCACCGCGGGGTCGGGTAGGTCTGGGGCCAACGTCCTGACTTTC
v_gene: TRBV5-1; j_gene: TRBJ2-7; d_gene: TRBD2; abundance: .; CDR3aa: CASSFAGGSTYEQYF; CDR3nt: TGCGCCAGCAGCTTTGCGGGAGGGTCTACCTACGAGCAGTACTTC
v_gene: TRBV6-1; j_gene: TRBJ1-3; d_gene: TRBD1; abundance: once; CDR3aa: CASSDQGAGSGNTIYF; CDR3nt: TGTGCCAGCAGTGATCAGGGGGCCGGCTCTGGAAACACCATATATTTT
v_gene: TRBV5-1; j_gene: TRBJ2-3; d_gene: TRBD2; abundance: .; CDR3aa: CASSLGTSGEDTQYF; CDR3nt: TGCGCCAGCAGCTTAGGGACTAGCGGGGAAGATACGCAGTATTTT